Here is one T cell receptor beta chain with its context. A modified ARM-PCR protocol with three rounds of nested PCR amplified TCRbeta. MiXCR was run by TCRdb on the multiplex PCR reads, yielding one entry per CDR3 protein. The table lists 80,000 or so distinct CDR3 sequences, 80% to 90% of them singletons, with 51% in the top ten. The data were obtained in a study of tumor and adjacent non-tumor tissue in lung cancer. The CDR3 sequence is 15 residues long. CDR1 is DFQATT, CDR2 SNEGSKA, per germline (reference sequence). Trimming at V came to 2 bases and at J to 0 bases, leaving 4 bases not matched to a gene. No cell sorting was done before RNA was extracted from the tissue. This non-tumor lung sample came from over 3 cm beyond the tumor edge.

Sample: distant non-tumor lung tissue. This sequence was found in a man aged 55-75 years with non-small cell lung cancer. The V call is TRBV20-1, the J call TRBJ1-5; 7 bases agree with TRBD1. CDR3 nucleotide sequence: TGCAGTGCTAGAACAGGGGCGTATAGCAATCAGCCCCAGCATTTT. Translated, it gives CSARTGAYSNQPQHF.